A single sample gave rise to the 9 T cell receptor beta chains below, sequenced in a study of T-cell memory formation after mild COVID-19. One entry per CDR3 protein, called by TCRdb with MiXCR from the 5' RACE reads. The table lists fewer than 250,000 distinct CDR3 sequences, about 10% of them singletons, with less than 4% in the top ten. Sequences were obtained from PBMCs or a T cell subset sorted from them (not recorded which). The receptors were sampled from a man aged 18 to 29 who had mild COVID-19 (a few samples of this study predate the infection). Cell type and time point are not known.

This clonotype was seen only a few times. The CDR3 region has the DNA TGTGCCAGCTCACCACCCGGGGCGGCGGGTCAGCCCCAGCATTTT. Its translation is CASSPPGAAGQPQHF. The chain combines TRBV18 with TRBJ1-5, with D perhaps matching TRBD1 (5 bases). V was trimmed by 0 bases and J by 6 bases, leaving 12 bases between them. CDR1 is KGHSH and CDR2 is LQKENI in the germline V gene. The CDR3 runs 15 residues.

This clonotype was seen a few times. The rearrangement uses TRBV7-3 and TRBJ2-2; D unresolved. This CDR3 spans 16 amino acids. V gave up 1 base and J gave up 0 bases, with 9 bases separating them. Germline V gene sequence: CDR1 SGHTA, CDR2 FQGTGA. CDR3 residues: CASSLRGRPNTGELFF. CDR3 nucleotides: TGTGCCAGCAGCTTAAGAGGCCGGCCGAACACCGGGGAGCTGTTTTTT.

This chain joins TRBV5-4 and TRBJ2-7, with D perhaps assigned TRBD1 or TRBD2 (6 bases each). Germline lookup yields CDR1 SGHNT and CDR2 YYREEE (reference sequence). Deletions cut 4 bases from V and 7 bases from J, with 21 bases between. The CDR3 is made up of 15 amino acids. The DNA of the CDR3 is TGTGCCAGCAGCCACACTGTGTCGGGGGCAGGGGAGCAGTACTTC. It translates to CASSHTVSGAGEQYF.

The chain links TRBV7-6 to TRBJ2-5; 9 bases line up with TRBD2. CDR1 is SGHVS and CDR2 is FNYEAQ in the germline V gene. The CDR3 runs 17 residues. V shed 5 bases and J 5 bases; nucleotides not matched to a gene: 15. CDR3 sequence (DNA): TGTGCCAGCAGCCCGTCGAGGGTAGCGGGGGCGTGGGAGACCCAGTACTTC. It encodes CASSPSRVAGAWETQYF.

The chain recombines TRBV6-5 with TRBJ1-4; a possible D gene is TRBD1 (5 bases). Per the germline V gene, CDR1 is MNHEY and CDR2 is SVGAGI. Trimming shortened V by 10 bases and J by 6 bases, and 15 bases separated the two germline ends. The length of the CDR3 is 13 residues. The CDR3 DNA reads TGTGCCACCTCTAATCCGGGGGATGAAAAACTGTTTTTT. Its translation is CATSNPGDEKLFF.

A few counts support this clonotype. V is TRBV20-1 and J is TRBJ2-7; possibly TRBD2 for D (6 bases). The CDR3 loop spans 17 amino acids. The V and J ends lost 0 bases and 5 bases respectively, with 23 bases between them. CDR1 is DFQATT, CDR2 SNEGSKA, per germline (reference sequence). DNA of the CDR3: TGCAGTGCTAGAGATAGGAGAAAGGGGACGGTAGCGGACGAGCAGTACTTC. It codes for CSARDRRKGTVADEQYF.

J is TRBJ2-3 and V is TRBV3-1; TRBD1 agrees at 10 bases. Germline CDR1 reads LGHDT; CDR2 reads YNNKEL (reference sequence). This CDR3 region has 14 residues. J lost 3 bases, V lost 6 bases, and 3 bases had no gene match. The CDR3 region has the DNA TGTGCCAGCAGGCGACAGGGGGCGACAGATACGCAGTATTTT. It yields the protein CASRRQGATDTQYF.

This clonotype was observed a handful of times. The chain is built from TRBV6-1 and TRBJ1-2; weak D call: TRBD1 (6 bases). The CDR3 has 14 amino acids. Germline V CDR1 and CDR2: MNHNS, SASEGT. Trimming removed 8 bases at V and 6 bases at J, with 19 bases between. CDR3 residues: CASRRTGAYHGYTF. As DNA, the CDR3 is TGTGCCAGCCGACGGACGGGGGCTTACCATGGCTACACCTTC.

This clonotype was seen many times. The rearrangement joins TRBV5-6 to TRBJ2-5; D uncertain. V was cut by 2 bases and J by 1 base, with 9 bases left in between. Germline assignment: CDR1 SGHDT and CDR2 YYEEEE. The CDR3 has 14 amino acids. The CDR3 region has the DNA TGTGCCAGCAGCTTTGGAATCCTCCAAGAGACCCAGTACTTC. It is translated as CASSFGILQETQYF.